Presented here are 8 T cell receptor beta chains from one specimen sequenced in a study of shared clonotypes between healthy human individuals. The data were produced by immunoSEQ multiplex PCR, yet TCRdb's version contains in-frame clones alone and is incomplete. The sample contains roughly 1,800,000 clones, about 95% of which appear only once. Naive CD8 cells were CD45RO-negative, positively selected for CCR7, excluding terminally differentiated effector memory CD45RA+ cells. Sequences were obtained from naive CD8+ T cells sorted from blood. The origin of the receptors is a man aged 18 to 29 in good health.

The chain links TRBV21-1 to TRBJ2-2; the table's TRBD2 call for D was not verified on the DNA. TRBV21-1 is a pseudogene locus. The CDR3 consists of 15 residues. In DNA form, the CDR3 reads TGTGCCAGCAGCAAATCGGGGGTAGACACCGGGGAGCTGTTTTTT. Translation: CASSKSGVDTGELFF.

This chain connects TRBV6-4 to TRBJ2-7, with 7 bases fitting TRBD1. The V segment lost 6 bases and the J segment 2 bases; nucleotides outside the gene matches: 19. The CDR3 has 18 residues. Germline V gives CDR1 MRHNA, CDR2 SNTAGT. CDR3 bases: TGTGCCAGCAGCCCACTCAACGCTCGGGACAGAATTACCTACGAGCAGTACTTC. It is translated as CASSPLNARDRITYEQYF.

This chain joins TRBV5-6 and TRBJ2-4, with a tentative D call TRBD2 (7 bases). Germline V gene data show CDR1 as SGHDT and CDR2 as YYEEEE. The V and J ends lost 1 base and 0 bases respectively, with 11 bases between them. This CDR3 contains 16 residues. CDR3 loop: CASSLRGAVAKNIQYF. The CDR3 nucleotides read TGTGCCAGCAGCTTGCGGGGGGCCGTAGCCAAAAACATTCAGTACTTC.

This chain links TRBV6-5 with TRBJ2-5, with TRBD1 as a possible D gene (6 bases). The V end lost 5 bases, the J end lost 1 base, and 11 bases lay between the germline ends. Germline V gene data show CDR1 as MNHEY and CDR2 as SVGAGI. This CDR3 region has 14 residues. For the CDR3, the DNA is TGTGCCAGCAGTCTCTGGACAGTCCAAGAGACCCAGTACTTC. This gives the protein CASSLWTVQETQYF.

The CDR3 DNA follows: TGTGCCAGCAGTTTATTCTCAGGGGGCAGGGAGACCCAGTACTTC. It codes for CASSLFSGGRETQYF. The V gene is TRBV27, the J gene TRBJ2-5; 8 bases line up with TRBD1. The CDR3 totals 15 residues. V trimming: 1 base; J trimming: 5 bases; junction bases outside the gene matches: 6. Germline CDR1 and CDR2: MNHEY and SMNVEV (reference sequence).

J is TRBJ2-1 and V is TRBV5-4; the D gene could be TRBD1 or TRBD2 (5 bases each). V gave up 0 bases and J gave up 5 bases, with 9 bases separating them. Germline V CDR1 and CDR2: SGHNT, YYREEE (reference sequence). The CDR3 length is 14 residues. The CDR3 bases are TGTGCCAGCAGCTTGGCCTGGGACCACAATGAGCAGTTCTTC. Protein product: CASSLAWDHNEQFF.

V usage is TRBV2 and J usage is TRBJ2-1, with 7 positions matching TRBD1. With V trimmed by 5 bases and J by 8 bases, 12 bases remained unmatched. This CDR3 spans 15 amino acids. Germline loops: CDR1 SNHLY, CDR2 FYNNEI. CDR3 bases: TGTGCCAGCAGTCCTTTACAGGGGTTCGTCGATGAGCAGTTCTTC. Translated, it gives CASSPLQGFVDEQFF.

This clone occurred once. The rearrangement joins TRBV4-1 to TRBJ2-7; a weak D match, TRBD1 (5 bases). Trimming removed 4 bases at V and 0 bases at J, with 16 bases between. Germline-derived CDR1 and CDR2 are MGHRA and YSYEKL. CDR3 length: 16 amino acids. CDR3 nucleotide sequence: TGCGCCAGCAGCCTGATGTACAGGAGCATCTCCTACGAGCAGTACTTC. The encoded protein is CASSLMYRSISYEQYF.